Below are 19 T cell receptor beta chains sequenced from a single sample in a study of blood T cell repertoires in COVID-19. The protocol was immunoSEQ multiplex PCR, while the TCRdb copy is restricted to in-frame clones and leaves out a portion. Here the sample spans 150,000 to 250,000 clones, about 93% being singletons. The sequenced sample consisted of peripheral blood. The receptors were sampled from a man aged 25 to 40 with COVID-19, enrolled during active disease.

The chain joins TRBV4-1 to TRBJ1-2; possible D gene TRBD1, 5 bases. The CDR3 loop spans 15 amino acids. V was shortened by 0 bases and J by 7 bases, with 15 bases between the two germline ends. Germline V lookup: CDR1 MGHRA, CDR2 YSYEKL. CDR3 sequence (DNA): TGCGCCAGCAGCCAAGAACAGGCAAGTTTCGGTGGCTACACCTTC. Encoded protein: CASSQEQASFGGYTF.

The rearrangement links TRBV11-2 to TRBJ2-1; TRBD2 is a possible D gene (5 bases). Between the trimmed V and J ends, which lost 0 bases and 5 bases, there was a span of 11 bases. Germline V gives CDR1 SGHAT, CDR2 FQNNGV. CDR3 length equals 15 residues. This chain's CDR3 is CASSLERALNNEQFF. CDR3 nucleotides: TGTGCCAGCAGCTTAGAGAGGGCGCTTAACAATGAGCAGTTCTTC.

CDR3 coding DNA: TGTGCCAGCTCACCGGGGACAACCTACAATGAGCAGTTCTTC. Translating gives CASSPGTTYNEQFF. This chain connects TRBV18 to TRBJ2-1, with a possible D match to TRBD1 (6 bases). The CDR3 extends over 14 amino acids. Trimming took off 3 bases at V and 2 bases at J, with 8 bases between the two ends. Germline V gives CDR1 KGHSH, CDR2 LQKENI.

The chain employs TRBV30 and TRBJ1-2, with 9 nucleotides matching TRBD1. V lost 3 bases and J lost 7; bases outside the gene matches: 9. Germline V gene lookup returns CDR1 GTSNPN and CDR2 SVGIG (reference sequence). There are 14 residues in the CDR3. CDR3 nucleotides: TGTGCCTGGAGCCCCGGACAGGGGAAGGGTGGCTACACCTTC. The encoded protein is CAWSPGQGKGGYTF.

The chain uses TRBV10-3 and TRBJ1-2; no reliable D call. The CDR3 is 12 residues long. The V and J ends lost 4 bases and 8 bases respectively, with 11 bases between them. Per the germline V gene, CDR1 is ENHRY and CDR2 is SYGVKD. This CDR3 reads CAISARERGYTF. In DNA form, the CDR3 reads TGTGCCATCAGTGCGAGAGAGAGGGGCTACACCTTC.

This clone is a singleton in its sample. The chain joins TRBV5-1 to TRBJ2-3, with 8 positions matching TRBD1. The V gene end was trimmed by 3 bases and the J gene end by 1 base; junction bases not matched to a gene: 4. From germline, CDR1 is SGHRS and CDR2 YFSETQ. The CDR3 loop spans 15 amino acids. This chain's CDR3 is CASSWTGKGTDTQYF. CDR3 nucleotide sequence: TGCGCCAGCAGCTGGACAGGGAAGGGCACAGATACGCAGTATTTT.

This clone was detected once. The chain couples TRBV3-1 (or the pseudogene TRBV3-2) to TRBJ1-5; D is possibly TRBD1 (6 bases). V lost 0 bases, J lost 2 bases, and 8 bases lay in between. From germline, CDR1 is LGHDT and CDR2 YNNKEL (reference sequence). This CDR3 is 15 amino acids long. CDR3 protein: CASSQDHRGNQPQHF. As DNA, the CDR3 is TGTGCCAGCAGCCAAGACCACAGGGGCAATCAGCCCCAGCATTTT.

This chain joins TRBV9 and TRBJ1-1; possible D gene TRBD1, 6 bases. Germline assignment: CDR1 SGDLS and CDR2 YYNGEE. V was clipped by 0 bases and J by 5 bases, with 14 bases between them. This CDR3 comprises 15 residues. CDR3 sequence reads: CASSVGGQLNTEAFF. In DNA, the CDR3 is TGTGCCAGCAGCGTAGGGGGACAACTAAATACTGAAGCTTTCTTT. Full variable domain (outside the CDR3, taken from reference TRBV9 and TRBJ1-1): DSGVTQTPKHLITATGQRVTLRCSPRSGDLSVYWYQQSLDQGLQFLIQYYNGEERAKGNILERFSAQQFPDLHSELNLSSLELGDSALYFCASSVGGQLNTEAFFGQGTRLTVV.

The chain employs TRBV5-1 and TRBJ1-2, with 8 bases fitting TRBD1. V dropped 0 bases and J dropped 2; count of bases not matched to a gene: 9. CDR3 length: 17 residues. Germline V CDR1 and CDR2: SGHRS, YFSETQ. CDR3 bases: TGCGCCAGCAGCTTGGGGCCCGGGACAGGAAGAAACTATGGCTACACCTTC. Its translation: CASSLGPGTGRNYGYTF.

This rearrangement joins TRBV10-3 to TRBJ2-5; TRBD2 matches 11 bases. V was clipped by 4 bases and J by 1 base; unmatched bases: 5. The CDR3 runs 16 residues. Germline V gene data show CDR1 as ENHRY and CDR2 as SYGVKD. The CDR3: CAISGLAGQLQETQYF. The CDR3 coding sequence is TGTGCCATCAGTGGACTAGCGGGGCAACTCCAAGAGACCCAGTACTTC.

The rearrangement joins TRBV10-1 to TRBJ1-6, with 8 bases identical to TRBD1. Trimming took 4 bases from V and 9 from J; bases not matched to a gene: 8. The CDR3 is 15 amino acids. Germline CDR1 and CDR2: WNHNN and SYGVQD (reference sequence). CDR3 sequence (DNA): TGCGCCAGCAGTGCAGGACAGGGTGAAGGTTCACCCCTCCACTTT. This encodes CASSAGQGEGSPLHF.

This chain links TRBV6-5 with TRBJ2-1, with 8 bases that match TRBD1. Germline CDR1 is MNHEY and CDR2 is SVGAGI. The V and J ends lost 6 bases and 2 bases, in that order; junction bases with no gene match: 3. The CDR3 consists of 14 residues. The CDR3 protein is CASRVTGAYNEQFF. The CDR3 region has the DNA TGTGCCAGCAGAGTGACAGGGGCCTACAATGAGCAGTTCTTC.

The chain combines TRBV19 with TRBJ1-1; D is possibly TRBD1 (6 bases). Per the germline V gene, CDR1 is LNHDA and CDR2 is SQIVND (reference sequence). Trimming took 5 bases from V and 5 from J, leaving 27 bases between them. This CDR3 contains 18 residues. The CDR3 sequence is CASSLFDGDGTGRTEAFF. In nucleotides, the CDR3 is TGTGCCAGTAGTTTATTTGACGGCGATGGAACAGGGCGGACTGAAGCTTTCTTT. Complete variable domain (other parts from reference TRBV19 and TRBJ1-1): DGGITQSPKYLFRKEGQNVTLSCEQNLNHDAMYWYRQDPGQGLRLIYYSQIVNDFQKGDIAEGYSVSREKKESFPLTVTSAQKNPTAFYLCASSLFDGDGTGRTEAFFGQGTRLTVV.

The V call is TRBV5-1, the J call TRBJ2-1; the match to TRBD2 covers 9 bases. Germline CDR1 SGHRS, CDR2 YFSETQ. The ends lost 4 bases at V and 2 bases at J; junction bases unmatched: 7. The CDR3 contains 16 residues. The CDR3 DNA sequence: TGCGCCAGCAGCCCAAGGGCTAGCGGGGCCTACAATGAGCAGTTCTTC. Translation: CASSPRASGAYNEQFF. Supplemented by reference TRBV5-1 and TRBJ2-1, the full variable domain reads KAGVTQTPRYLIKTRGQQVTLSCSPISGHRSVSWYQQTPGQGLQFLFEYFSETQRNKGNFPGRFSGRQFSNSRSEMNVSTLELGDSALYLCASSPRASGAYNEQFFGPGTRLTVL.

The genes are TRBV30 and TRBJ2-4; the match to TRBD2 covers 10 bases. The CDR3 totals 14 residues. Germline V gene lookup returns CDR1 GTSNPN and CDR2 SVGIG (reference sequence). Written as DNA, the CDR3 is TGTGCTATAATCTTAGCGGGGGGCTCAAACATTCAGTACTTC. Residues: CAIILAGGSNIQYF. Variable domain in full (rest from reference TRBV30 and TRBJ2-4): SQTIHQWPATLVQPVGSPLSLECTVEGTSNPNLYWYRQAAGRGLQLLFYSVGIGQISSEVPQNLSASRPQDRQFILSSKKLLLSDSGFYLCAIILAGGSNIQYFGAGTRLSVL.

V gene TRBV19 combines with J gene TRBJ1-5, with 9 bases lining up with TRBD1. The CDR3 covers 17 residues. Losses at the gene ends were 7 bases for V and 5 bases for J; bases not matched to a gene: 15. Germline lookup yields CDR1 LNHDA and CDR2 SQIVND (reference sequence). The CDR3 is CASNPKDRGLSHQPQHF. For the CDR3, the DNA is TGTGCCAGTAACCCAAAGGACAGGGGCTTATCTCATCAGCCCCAGCATTTT.

V and J are TRBV23-1 and TRBJ1-3; 10 bases are a match to TRBD1. TRBV23-1 is marked as an open reading frame, function uncertain. This CDR3 is built from 17 residues. The V segment lost 2 bases and the J segment 4 bases; nucleotides outside the gene matches: 8. CDR3 in amino acids: CASSQMVGQGKGNTIYF. DNA of the CDR3: TGCGCCAGCAGTCAAATGGTGGGACAGGGGAAAGGAAACACCATATATTTT.

The J gene is TRBJ2-1, the V gene TRBV4-1; tentative D call: TRBD2 (6 bases). CDR1 is MGHRA and CDR2 is YSYEKL in the germline V gene. The CDR3 has 15 residues. With 3 bases removed from V and 4 bases from J, the gap between germline ends came to 13 bases. The CDR3 nucleotides read TGCGCCAGCAGCCAGGAGGGACTCAGATACAATGAGCAGTTCTTC. Residues: CASSQEGLRYNEQFF.

The chain has TRBV5-1 and TRBJ2-1, with 8 bases lining up with TRBD1. CDR3 size: 16 residues. J was trimmed by 5 bases and V by 0 bases; bases with no gene match: 7. The germline gives CDR1 SGHRS, CDR2 YFSETQ. The chain's CDR3 is CASSLVSRTGHNEQFF. The CDR3 DNA sequence: TGCGCCAGCAGCTTGGTTTCTCGGACAGGGCACAATGAGCAGTTCTTC.